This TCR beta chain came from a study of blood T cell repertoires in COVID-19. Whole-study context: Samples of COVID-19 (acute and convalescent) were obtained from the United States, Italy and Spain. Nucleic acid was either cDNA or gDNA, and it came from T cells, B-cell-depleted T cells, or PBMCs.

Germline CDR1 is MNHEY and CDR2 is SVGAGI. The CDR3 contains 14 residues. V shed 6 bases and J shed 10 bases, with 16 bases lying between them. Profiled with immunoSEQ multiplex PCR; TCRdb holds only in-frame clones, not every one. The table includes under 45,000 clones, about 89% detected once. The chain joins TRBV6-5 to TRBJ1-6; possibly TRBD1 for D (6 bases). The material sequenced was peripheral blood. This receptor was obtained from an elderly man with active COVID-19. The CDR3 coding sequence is TGTGCCAGCAGACGACAGGAAAAAAACTCACCCCTCCACTTT. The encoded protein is CASRRQEKNSPLHF.